This T cell receptor beta chain was documented in a study of PD-1 blockade in classical Hodgkin lymphoma. Study-wide points: Relative to healthy donors, newly diagnosed patients reportedly had lower baseline TCR diversity, which was reported as lower still in relapsed/refractory patients.

Germline assignment: CDR1 SGHDN and CDR2 FVKESK. Trimming removed 1 base from V and 1 base from J, with 8 bases in between. The CDR3 totals 15 residues. Measured with immunoSEQ multiplex PCR; TCRdb has only the in-frame clones, and not every one. The sample lists more than 45,000 clones; about three quarters were seen once. No patient escaped relapse after autologous stem cell transplantation, and brentuximab vedotin exposure varied. Reported best responses ranged across complete response, partial response or progressive disease. Of note for this clone: Antigen unknown.

The input for sequencing was peripheral blood mononuclear cells (PBMCs), taken at baseline. The clonotype was recovered from a human donor with classical Hodgkin lymphoma. V usage is TRBV14 and J usage is TRBJ1-3; D uncertain. Here the CDR3 DNA reads TGTGCCAGCAGCCAAGCCCGGACTTCTGGAAACACCATATATTTT. Translating gives CASSQARTSGNTIYF.